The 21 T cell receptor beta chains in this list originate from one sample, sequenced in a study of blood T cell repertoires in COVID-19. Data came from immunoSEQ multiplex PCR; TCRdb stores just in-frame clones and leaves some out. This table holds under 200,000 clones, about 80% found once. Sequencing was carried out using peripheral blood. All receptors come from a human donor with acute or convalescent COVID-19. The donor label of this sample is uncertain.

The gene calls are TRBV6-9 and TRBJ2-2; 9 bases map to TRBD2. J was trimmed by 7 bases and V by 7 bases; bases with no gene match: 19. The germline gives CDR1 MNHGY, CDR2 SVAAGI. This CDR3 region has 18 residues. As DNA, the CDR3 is TGTGCCAGCACGTCCCCCCCGGTCGCGGGGGGGCCCTGCGGGGAGCTGTTTTTT. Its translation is CASTSPPVAGGPCGELFF.

The CDR3 is CASSTAGGMYEQYF. CDR3 DNA sequence: TGTGCCAGTAGCACCGCGGGAGGGATGTACGAGCAGTACTTC. This rearrangement joins TRBV19 to TRBJ2-7; 9 bases line up with TRBD2. The CDR3 is 14 amino acids. After removal of 6 bases from V and 4 bases from J, the junction contained 7 bases not matched to a gene. Germline V gene sequence: CDR1 LNHDA, CDR2 SQIVND (reference sequence).

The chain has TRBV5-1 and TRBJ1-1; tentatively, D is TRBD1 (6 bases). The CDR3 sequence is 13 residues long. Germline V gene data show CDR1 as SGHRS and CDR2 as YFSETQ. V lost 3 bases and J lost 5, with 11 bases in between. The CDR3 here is CASSSKGGTEAFF. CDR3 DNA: TGCGCCAGCAGCTCTAAGGGGGGGACTGAAGCTTTCTTT.

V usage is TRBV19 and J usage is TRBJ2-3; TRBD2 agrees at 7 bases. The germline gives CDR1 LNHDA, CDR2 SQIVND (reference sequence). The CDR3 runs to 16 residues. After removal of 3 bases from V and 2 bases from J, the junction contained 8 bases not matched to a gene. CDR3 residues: CASSIGASGHTDTQYF. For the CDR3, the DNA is TGTGCCAGTAGTATCGGGGCTAGCGGCCACACAGATACGCAGTATTTT.

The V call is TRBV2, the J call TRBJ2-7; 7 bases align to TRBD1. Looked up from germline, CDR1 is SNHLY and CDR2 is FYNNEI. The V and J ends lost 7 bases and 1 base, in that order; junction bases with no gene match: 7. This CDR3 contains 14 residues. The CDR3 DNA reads TGTGCCAGCACTACCAGGACAGGTTCCTACGAGCAGTACTTC. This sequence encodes CASTTRTGSYEQYF.

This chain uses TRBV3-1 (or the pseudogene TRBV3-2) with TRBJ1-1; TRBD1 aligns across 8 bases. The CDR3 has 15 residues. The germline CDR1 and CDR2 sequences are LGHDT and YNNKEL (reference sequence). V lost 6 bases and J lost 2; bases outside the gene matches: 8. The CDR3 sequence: CASSPLGQVNTEAFF. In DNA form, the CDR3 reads TGTGCCAGCAGTCCCCTGGGACAGGTTAACACTGAAGCTTTCTTT.

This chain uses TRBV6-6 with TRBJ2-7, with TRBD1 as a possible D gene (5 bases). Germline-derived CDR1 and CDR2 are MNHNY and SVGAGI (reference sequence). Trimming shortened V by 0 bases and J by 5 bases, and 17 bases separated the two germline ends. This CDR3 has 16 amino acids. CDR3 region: CASSYSRGQGYDEQYF. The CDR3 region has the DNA TGTGCCAGCAGTTACTCTCGCGGCCAGGGATATGACGAGCAGTACTTC.

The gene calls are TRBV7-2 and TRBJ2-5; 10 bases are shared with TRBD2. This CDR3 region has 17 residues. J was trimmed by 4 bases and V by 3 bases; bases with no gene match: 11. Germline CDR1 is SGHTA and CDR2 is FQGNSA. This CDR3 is CASSFGGTSGILETQYF. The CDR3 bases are TGTGCCAGCAGCTTCGGAGGTACTAGCGGGATCCTAGAGACCCAGTACTTC.

CDR3 in amino acids: CASSLSGGNQPQHF. The CDR3 DNA reads TGCGCCAGCAGCCTTTCGGGGGGCAATCAGCCCCAGCATTTT. The rearrangement uses TRBV4-1 and TRBJ1-5, with D tentatively TRBD1 (5 bases). CDR1 is MGHRA and CDR2 is YSYEKL in the germline V gene. The CDR3 length is 14 residues. V gave up 4 bases and J gave up 2 bases, with 9 bases separating them.

The CDR3 spells CASSFLPLGQGAAEQFF. In DNA form, the CDR3 reads TGTGCCAGCAGCTTTTTACCGCTGGGACAGGGGGCGGCTGAGCAGTTCTTC. The chain carries TRBV7-6 and TRBJ2-1, with 12 nucleotides matching TRBD1. In germline, CDR1 is SGHVS, CDR2 FNYEAQ. There are 17 residues in the CDR3. After removal of 3 bases from V and 9 bases from J, the junction contained 12 bases not matched to a gene.

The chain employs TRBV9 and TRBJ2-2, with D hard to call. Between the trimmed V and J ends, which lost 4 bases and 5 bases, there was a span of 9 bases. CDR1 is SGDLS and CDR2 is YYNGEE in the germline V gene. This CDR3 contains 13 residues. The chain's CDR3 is CASSITATGELFF. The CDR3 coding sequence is TGTGCCAGCAGCATTACAGCAACCGGGGAGCTGTTTTTT.

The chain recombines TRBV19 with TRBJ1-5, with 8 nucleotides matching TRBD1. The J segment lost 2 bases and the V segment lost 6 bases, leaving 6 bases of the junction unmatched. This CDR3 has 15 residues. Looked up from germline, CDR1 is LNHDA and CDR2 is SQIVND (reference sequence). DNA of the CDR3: TGTGCCAGTAGCAAGACAGGGGCTGGCAATCAGCCCCAGCATTTT. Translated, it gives CASSKTGAGNQPQHF. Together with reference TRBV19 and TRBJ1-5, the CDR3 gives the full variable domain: DGGITQSPKYLFRKEGQNVTLSCEQNLNHDAMYWYRQDPGQGLRLIYYSQIVNDFQKGDIAEGYSVSREKKESFPLTVTSAQKNPTAFYLCASSKTGAGNQPQHFGDGTRLSIL.

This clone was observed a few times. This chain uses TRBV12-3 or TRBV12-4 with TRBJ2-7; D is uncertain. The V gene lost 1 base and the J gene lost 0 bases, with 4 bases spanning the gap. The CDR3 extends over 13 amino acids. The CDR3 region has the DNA TGTGCCAGCAGTTTAGGGCCCTCCTACGAGCAGTACTTC. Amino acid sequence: CASSLGPSYEQYF.

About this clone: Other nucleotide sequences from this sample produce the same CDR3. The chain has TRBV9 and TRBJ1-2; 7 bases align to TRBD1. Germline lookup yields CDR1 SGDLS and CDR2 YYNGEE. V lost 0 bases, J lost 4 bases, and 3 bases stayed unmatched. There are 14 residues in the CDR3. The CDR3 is CASSVVGGPYGYTF. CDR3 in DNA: TGTGCCAGCAGCGTAGTAGGGGGCCCCTATGGCTACACCTTC.

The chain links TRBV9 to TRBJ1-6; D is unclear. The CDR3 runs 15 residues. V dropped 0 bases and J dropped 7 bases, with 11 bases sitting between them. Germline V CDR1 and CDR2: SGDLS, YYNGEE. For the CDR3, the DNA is TGTGCCAGCAGCGTAGACTTCCCGGGGAATTCACCCCTCCACTTT. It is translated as CASSVDFPGNSPLHF.

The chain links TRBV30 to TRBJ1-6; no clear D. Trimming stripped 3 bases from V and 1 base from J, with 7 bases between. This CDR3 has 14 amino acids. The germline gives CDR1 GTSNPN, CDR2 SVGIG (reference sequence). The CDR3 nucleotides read TGTGCCTGGAGCCCCGGGTCCTATAATTCACCCCTCCACTTT. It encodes CAWSPGSYNSPLHF.

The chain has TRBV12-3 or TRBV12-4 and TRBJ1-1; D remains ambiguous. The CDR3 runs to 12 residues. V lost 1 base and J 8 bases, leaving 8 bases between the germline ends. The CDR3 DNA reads TGTGCCAGCAGTTTAGAAGAGGCGGAAGCTTTCTTT. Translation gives CASSLEEAEAFF.

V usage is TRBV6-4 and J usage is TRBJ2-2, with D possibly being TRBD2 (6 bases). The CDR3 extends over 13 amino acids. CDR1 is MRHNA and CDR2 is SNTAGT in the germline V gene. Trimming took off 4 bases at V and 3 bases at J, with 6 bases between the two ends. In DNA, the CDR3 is TGTGCCAGCAGTGCTAGCGACACCGGGGAGCTGTTTTTT. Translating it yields CASSASDTGELFF.

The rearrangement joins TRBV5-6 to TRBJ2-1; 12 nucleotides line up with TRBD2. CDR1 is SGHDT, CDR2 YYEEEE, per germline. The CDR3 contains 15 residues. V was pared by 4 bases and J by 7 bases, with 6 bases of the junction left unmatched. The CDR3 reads CASSRGLAGPNEQFF. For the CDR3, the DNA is TGTGCCAGCAGCCGGGGACTAGCGGGCCCTAATGAGCAGTTCTTC.

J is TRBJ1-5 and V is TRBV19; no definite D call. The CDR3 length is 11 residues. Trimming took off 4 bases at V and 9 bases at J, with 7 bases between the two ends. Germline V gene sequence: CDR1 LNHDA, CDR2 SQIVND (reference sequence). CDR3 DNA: TGTGCCAGTAGTACCCCCGGGCCCCAGCATTTT. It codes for CASSTPGPQHF. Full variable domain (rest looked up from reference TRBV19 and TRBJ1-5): DGGITQSPKYLFRKEGQNVTLSCEQNLNHDAMYWYRQDPGQGLRLIYYSQIVNDFQKGDIAEGYSVSREKKESFPLTVTSAQKNPTAFYLCASSTPGPQHFGDGTRLSIL.

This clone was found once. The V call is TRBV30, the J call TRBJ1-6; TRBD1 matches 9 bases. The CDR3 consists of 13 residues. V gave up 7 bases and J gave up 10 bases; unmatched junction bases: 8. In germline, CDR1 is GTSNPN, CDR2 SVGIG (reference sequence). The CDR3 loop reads CASRDRVDSPLHF. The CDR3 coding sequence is TGTGCCTCCCGGGACAGGGTCGACTCACCCCTCCACTTT.